The next 27 T cell receptor beta chains were all read from a single sample in a study of blood T cell repertoires in COVID-19. Produced via immunoSEQ multiplex PCR; TCRdb's table is partial and in-frame only. Of 300,000 to 350,000 clones listed, about 91% were seen once; the top ten hold approximately 9.3%. Sequencing was carried out using peripheral blood. The source is a man aged 25-45 years with COVID-19, enrolled during active disease.

J is TRBJ2-4 and V is TRBV28, with 7 nucleotides matching TRBD1. V was pared by 5 bases and J by 7 bases, with 8 bases of the junction left unmatched. The CDR3 covers 14 residues. CDR1 is MDHEN and CDR2 is SYDVKM in the germline V gene. CDR3 in amino acids: CASSQQGRGNIQYF. The CDR3 DNA reads as TGTGCCAGCAGTCAACAGGGGAGAGGGAACATTCAGTACTTC.

This clone was seen a handful of times. The chain combines TRBV7-9 with TRBJ1-5; possible D gene TRBD1, 6 bases. The CDR3 is 14 amino acids. V dropped 5 bases and J dropped 9 bases, with 17 bases sitting between them. Germline V lookup: CDR1 SEHNR, CDR2 FQNEAQ (reference sequence). The CDR3, as DNA: TGTGCCAGCAGCCGGGGGGGCAGCTCAAGGCCCCAGCATTTT. The encoded protein is CASSRGGSSRPQHF.

This chain joins TRBV6-5 and TRBJ1-2, with TRBD1 matching 7 bases. With 6 bases clipped from V and 4 bases from J, the junction kept 8 bases outside the gene matches. Looked up from germline, CDR1 is MNHEY and CDR2 is SVGAGI. The CDR3 consists of 14 residues. The CDR3 reads CASSLGQALYGYTF. The CDR3 DNA is TGTGCCAGCAGCCTTGGACAGGCACTCTATGGCTACACCTTC.

The rearrangement uses TRBV19 and TRBJ1-5, with TRBD1 as a possible D gene (5 bases). Germline CDR1 and CDR2: LNHDA and SQIVND (reference sequence). There are 16 residues in the CDR3. V lost 7 bases and J lost 8, with 24 bases in between. The CDR3 protein is CASTIGGRGFAEPQHF. The CDR3 DNA reads as TGTGCCAGTACCATCGGTGGACGGGGGTTTGCAGAGCCCCAGCATTTT.

This clone was recorded once. The chain combines TRBV5-1 with TRBJ2-1; 7 nucleotides match TRBD2. This CDR3 has 15 amino acids. The germline gives CDR1 SGHRS, CDR2 YFSETQ. J was trimmed by 5 bases and V by 4 bases; bases with no gene match: 9. DNA for the CDR3: TGCGCCAGCAGCGCCCAGGTGGGGGGGGACAATGAGCAGTTCTTC. Translating it yields CASSAQVGGDNEQFF.

This clone was picked up a small number of times. The chain carries TRBV9 and TRBJ2-7; perhaps TRBD1 as D (6 bases). Trimming shortened V by 0 bases and J by 4 bases, and 17 bases separated the two germline ends. Germline CDR1 and CDR2: SGDLS and YYNGEE. The CDR3 has 16 amino acids. This chain's CDR3 is CASSVDSGTPLYEQYF. For the CDR3, the DNA is TGTGCCAGCAGCGTAGATTCCGGGACACCGCTATACGAGCAGTACTTC.

V and J are TRBV6-2 or TRBV6-3 and TRBJ2-5; TRBD2 matches at 14 bases. Germline values: CDR1 MNHEY, CDR2 SVGEGT. J gave up 5 bases and V 5 bases, and 7 bases lay outside the gene matches. The CDR3 runs to 16 residues. DNA of the CDR3: TGTGCCAGCAGTGGCGGACTAGCGGGAGGACTGGAGACCCAGTACTTC. Amino acid sequence: CASSGGLAGGLETQYF.

The gene calls are TRBV11-3 and TRBJ2-2; 8 bases align to TRBD1. Germline CDR1 is SGHNT and CDR2 is YENEEA. J gave up 1 base and V 5 bases, and 12 bases lay outside the gene matches. This CDR3 is built from 18 residues. The CDR3 here is CASSPGQGKMGNTGELFF. The CDR3 DNA is TGTGCCAGCAGCCCCGGACAGGGAAAGATGGGGAACACCGGGGAGCTGTTTTTT.

V usage is TRBV19 and J usage is TRBJ2-2; TRBD2 might be the D (6 bases). The CDR3 is made up of 16 amino acids. CDR1 is LNHDA and CDR2 is SQIVND in the germline V gene (reference sequence). V shed 4 bases and J shed 1 base, with 13 bases lying between them. CDR3 coding DNA: TGTGCCAGTAGTAGGGAGGCAAAATTGAACACCGGGGAGCTGTTTTTT. This codes for CASSREAKLNTGELFF.

The chain uses TRBV19 and TRBJ1-2; D is ambiguous. The CDR3 is 14 residues long. V was clipped by 3 bases and J by 4 bases, with 12 bases between them. CDR1 and CDR2 from the germline V gene are LNHDA and SQIVND (reference sequence). The CDR3 loop reads CASSIRQNPYGYTF. DNA of the CDR3: TGTGCCAGTAGTATCCGCCAGAACCCCTATGGCTACACCTTC.

The V gene is TRBV6-5, the J gene TRBJ2-1; 10 nucleotides agree with TRBD2. With V trimmed by 2 bases and J by 4 bases, 2 bases remained unmatched. The CDR3 covers 15 residues. CDR1 MNHEY and CDR2 SVGAGI come from the germline V gene. CDR3 nucleotide sequence: TGTGCCAGCAGTTACCCAGCGGGGGGGTACAATGAGCAGTTCTTC. Translation gives CASSYPAGGYNEQFF.

This chain links TRBV29-1 with TRBJ2-5, with D perhaps TRBD2 (5 bases). CDR3 length: 12 amino acids. Germline values: CDR1 SQVTM, CDR2 ANQGSEA. Trimming left V 6 bases short and J 0 bases short, with 8 bases between. This chain's CDR3 is CSVGIHQETQYF. In DNA form, the CDR3 reads TGCAGCGTCGGGATACACCAAGAGACCCAGTACTTC. Combining the CDR3 with reference TRBV29-1 and TRBJ2-5 gives the whole variable domain SAVISQKPSRDICQRGTSLTIQCQVDSQVTMMFWYRQQPGQSLTLIATANQGSEATYESGFVIDKFPISRPNLTFSTLTVSNMSPEDSSIYLCSVGIHQETQYFGPGTRLLVL.

CDR3 amino acids: CASSLWDRTEAFF. The CDR3 coding sequence is TGTGCCAGCAGCTTGTGGGACAGAACTGAAGCTTTCTTT. The chain couples TRBV5-5 to TRBJ1-1; 7 bases fit TRBD1. With 1 base clipped from V and 5 bases from J, the junction kept 2 bases outside the gene matches. Germline assignment: CDR1 SGHKS and CDR2 YYEKEE (reference sequence). The CDR3 loop spans 13 amino acids. Looking up the rest from reference TRBV5-5 and TRBJ1-1 gives the full variable domain: DAGVTQSPTHLIKTRGQQVTLRCSPISGHKSVSWYQQVLGQGPQFIFQYYEKEERGRGNFPDRFSARQFPNYSSELNVNALLLGDSALYLCASSLWDRTEAFFGQGTRLTVV.

About this clone: The DNA is omitted, as the CDR3 cannot be located on it reliably, and the CDR3 follows TCRdb's listing. This rearrangement joins TRBV27 to TRBJ2-4; the table's D call TRBD2 went unverified against the DNA. The CDR3 has 17 residues if both end residues are counted. Germline loops: CDR1 MNHEY, CDR2 SMNVEV (reference sequence). The CDR3 is CASSFGEGRGAKNIQYF.

The chain combines TRBV5-5 with TRBJ2-1; TRBD1 is a possible D gene (5 bases). This CDR3 spans 15 amino acids. CDR1 is SGHKS and CDR2 is YYEKEE in the germline V gene (reference sequence). The ends were cut back, 4 bases at V and 2 bases at J, with 13 bases in the middle. CDR3 sequence reads: CASSTEVGPYNEQFF. The CDR3 nucleotides read TGTGCCAGCAGCACCGAGGTGGGGCCCTACAATGAGCAGTTCTTC. Full variable domain (missing parts from reference TRBV5-5 and TRBJ2-1): DAGVTQSPTHLIKTRGQQVTLRCSPISGHKSVSWYQQVLGQGPQFIFQYYEKEERGRGNFPDRFSARQFPNYSSELNVNALLLGDSALYLCASSTEVGPYNEQFFGPGTRLTVL.

The chain employs TRBV5-1 and TRBJ1-2; the match to TRBD1 covers 10 bases. Germline V gives CDR1 SGHRS, CDR2 YFSETQ. V lost 4 bases to trimming and J lost 6 bases; unmatched junction nucleotides: 6. The CDR3 is made up of 14 amino acids. CDR3 bases: TGCGCCAGCAGCCGAGGGGGGACAGGGGATGGCTACACCTTC. As protein: CASSRGGTGDGYTF. The complete variable domain, with remaining parts taken from reference TRBV5-1 and TRBJ1-2, reads KAGVTQTPRYLIKTRGQQVTLSCSPISGHRSVSWYQQTPGQGLQFLFEYFSETQRNKGNFPGRFSGRQFSNSRSEMNVSTLELGDSALYLCASSRGGTGDGYTFGSGTRLTVV.

The CDR3 coding sequence is TGTGCCAGTAGTCCCTTGCGGGCATCCTACGAGCAGTACTTC. This codes for CASSPLRASYEQYF. V is TRBV19 and J is TRBJ2-7; D is possibly TRBD2 (5 bases). The CDR3 is 14 residues long. Trimming left V 5 bases short and J 1 base short, with 12 bases between. Looked up from germline, CDR1 is LNHDA and CDR2 is SQIVND (reference sequence).

CDR3 coding DNA: TGTGCCAGTAGTCCAACAGGGGTAAGGGAAGATACGCAGTATTTT. It is translated as CASSPTGVREDTQYF. This sequence joins TRBV19 and TRBJ2-3, with 7 bases lining up with TRBD1. From germline, CDR1 is LNHDA and CDR2 SQIVND (reference sequence). With 5 bases clipped from V and 5 bases from J, the junction kept 10 bases outside the gene matches. CDR3 length: 15 residues.

J is TRBJ2-7 and V is TRBV28; D unresolved. This CDR3 is built from 12 residues. Germline V gives CDR1 MDHEN, CDR2 SYDVKM. V was shortened by 4 bases and J by 4 bases, with 8 bases between the two germline ends. In nucleotides, the CDR3 is TGTGCCAGCAGTTCCCCCGGTTACGAGCAGTACTTC. This translates into CASSSPGYEQYF.

The chain recombines TRBV6-6 with TRBJ2-7, with 8 bases fitting TRBD1. J gave up 2 bases and V 5 bases, and 5 bases lay outside the gene matches. Germline CDR1 reads MNHNY; CDR2 reads SVGAGI (reference sequence). The CDR3 consists of 14 residues. The CDR3 region has the DNA TGTGCCAGCAGTAACGGACAGGGTCCCTACGAGCAGTACTTC. Amino acids: CASSNGQGPYEQYF.

The V gene is TRBV18, the J gene TRBJ2-5, with TRBD1 matching 7 bases. The CDR3 loop spans 17 amino acids. Germline V gene lookup returns CDR1 KGHSH and CDR2 LQKENI. J was trimmed by 5 bases and V by 6 bases; bases with no gene match: 18. The CDR3 DNA follows: TGTGCCAGCTCCCCAACTGAGCTGAGAGGGGGCAGCGAGACCCAGTACTTC. Translation gives CASSPTELRGGSETQYF.

V and J are TRBV30 and TRBJ2-3, with D hard to call. Germline V CDR1 and CDR2: GTSNPN, SVGIG (reference sequence). Deletions cut 0 bases from V and 6 bases from J, with 7 bases between. The CDR3 covers 12 residues. The CDR3 DNA sequence: TGTGCCTGGAGTGTAACCCGGGATACGCAGTATTTT. Encoded protein: CAWSVTRDTQYF.

The chain has TRBV30 and TRBJ1-2, with TRBD1 matching 9 bases. In germline, CDR1 is GTSNPN, CDR2 SVGIG (reference sequence). Germline trimming cut 0 bases from V and 4 bases from J; bases unmatched to any gene: 3. The CDR3 has 14 amino acids. CDR3 DNA: TGTGCCTGGAGTGTACAGGGGGCAAGCTATGGCTACACCTTC. The encoded protein is CAWSVQGASYGYTF.

This chain links TRBV6-5 with TRBJ1-3, with 8 bases aligning to TRBD1. The CDR3 consists of 16 residues. Germline trimming cut 0 bases from V and 2 bases from J; bases unmatched to any gene: 3. Germline-derived CDR1 and CDR2 are MNHEY and SVGAGI. CDR3: CASSYSSRGPGNTIYF. The DNA of the CDR3 is TGTGCCAGCAGTTACTCGAGCAGGGGGCCTGGAAACACCATATATTTT.

This sequence joins TRBV18 and TRBJ2-7, with a tentative D call TRBD1 (6 bases). The length of the CDR3 is 15 residues. CDR1 KGHSH and CDR2 LQKENI come from the germline V gene. V dropped 3 bases and J dropped 5 bases, with 17 bases sitting between them. Here the CDR3 reads CASSPGGRGVNEQYF. In nucleotides, the CDR3 is TGTGCCAGCTCACCTGGGGGCAGAGGCGTTAACGAGCAGTACTTC.

The rearrangement joins TRBV28 to TRBJ2-7; possibly TRBD2 for D (5 bases). Trimming took 2 bases from V and 7 from J, leaving 12 bases between them. This CDR3 contains 13 residues. Germline CDR1 is MDHEN and CDR2 is SYDVKM. The CDR3 here is CASSLISGSEQYF. In nucleotides, the CDR3 is TGTGCCAGCAGTTTAATCTCGGGGAGTGAGCAGTACTTC. Full variable domain (missing parts from reference TRBV28 and TRBJ2-7): DVKVTQSSRYLVKRTGEKVFLECVQDMDHENMFWYRQDPGLGLRLIYFSYDVKMKEKGDIPEGYSVSREKKERFSLILESASTNQTSMYLCASSLISGSEQYFGPGTRLTVT.

This clone was seen more than once but under ten times. The V call is TRBV19, the J call TRBJ2-3; possible D gene TRBD1, 6 bases. V was shortened by 6 bases and J by 2 bases, with 18 bases between the two germline ends. From germline, CDR1 is LNHDA and CDR2 SQIVND (reference sequence). This CDR3 has 16 residues. This CDR3 reads CASSPDWTVITDTQYF. CDR3 nucleotides: TGTGCCAGTAGCCCGGATTGGACAGTCATCACAGATACGCAGTATTTT.